The rows below give T cell receptor beta chains drawn from one sample of a study of a mutant IDH1 vaccine in newly diagnosed glioma. These TCRs' antigens remain unknown. Generated by immunoSEQ multiplex PCR, the TCRdb table keeps only in-frame clones and is missing some. There are approximately 31,000 clones in the sample; roughly 84% occur only once, and less than 30% lies in the top ten. The sequences come from PBMCs, collected from a glioma patient whose treatment included an IDH1 peptide vaccine. Every receptor here comes from a young man with glioma. The CDR3 runs from the conserved cysteine through the conserved F or W. The D gene is left open where the match is weak. Clone size is stated in some rows and not others, as once, few, many or a class when expanded.

j_gene	d_gene	abundance	v_gene	CDR3aa	CDR3nt
TRBJ2-1	TRBD2	.	TRBV28	CASMLWTAGDNEQFF	TGTGCCAGCATGTTATGGACAGCGGGAGACAATGAGCAGTTCTTC
TRBJ2-7	TRBD1	.	TRBV18	CASSIQGAGSYEQYF	TGTGCCAGCTCAATTCAGGGGGCAGGTTCCTACGAGCAGTACTTC
TRBJ1-3	TRBD1	.	TRBV10-3	CAITPTGDPGNTIYF	TGTGCCATCACCCCGACAGGGGATCCTGGAAACACCATATATTTT
TRBJ2-5	.	.	TRBV25-1	CASSSAVETQYF	TGTGCCAGCAGTTCCGCGGTAGAGACCCAGTACTTC
TRBJ2-3	.	.	TRBV6-5	CASREDGTDTQYF	TGTGCCAGCAGGGAAGACGGCACAGATACGCAGTATTTT
TRBJ2-3	.	.	TRBV21-1	CASSDPGGEDTQYF	TGTGCCAGCAGCGACCCGGGGGGGGAGGATACGCAGTATTTT
TRBJ2-7	TRBD1	.	TRBV29-1	CSVLTGKSSYEQYF	TGCAGCGTTCTGACAGGGAAGAGTTCCTACGAGCAGTACTTC
TRBJ1-1	.	few	TRBV7-2	CASTPMAEAFF	TGTGCCAGCACTCCGATGGCCGAAGCTTTCTTT
TRBJ2-7	TRBD1	.	TRBV6-1	CASSLVQGYEQYF	TGTGCCAGCTCCCTAGTACAGGGGTACGAGCAGTACTTC
TRBJ2-1	.	.	TRBV7-3	CASSARSGVGSYNEQFF	TGTGCCAGCAGCGCCCGGTCGGGGGTAGGCTCCTACAATGAGCAGTTCTTC
TRBJ1-2	.	.	TRBV27	CASSFSGTEIYGYTF	TGTGCCAGCAGTTTCTCCGGGACGGAGATCTATGGCTACACCTTC
TRBJ2-7	.	.	TRBV27	CASTNHRTPPYEQYF	TGTGCCAGCACCAACCATAGGACTCCTCCCTACGAGCAGTACTTC
TRBJ1-3	TRBD1	.	TRBV27	CASRGGTGQASGNTIYF	TGTGCCAGCAGAGGAGGGACAGGGCAAGCCTCTGGAAACACCATATATTTT
TRBJ1-1	.	once	TRBV2	CASREDRNTEAFF	TGTGCCAGCAGGGAGGACAGGAACACTGAAGCTTTCTTT
TRBJ1-3	.	once	TRBV15	CATSRDPRPSGNTIYF	TGTGCCACCAGCAGAGATCCCCGGCCCTCTGGAAACACCATATATTTT
TRBJ1-5	.	once	TRBV19	CASSRGSNQPQHF	TGTGCCAGTAGTAGGGGAAGCAATCAGCCCCAGCATTTT
TRBJ2-7	.	few	TRBV6-1	CASSSSWGRGNEQYF	TGTGCCAGCAGCTCGAGTTGGGGCAGGGGAAACGAGCAGTACTTC
TRBJ1-5	.	once	TRBV29-1	CSVGPVGNQPQHF	TGCAGCGTCGGGCCTGTGGGCAATCAGCCCCAGCATTTT
TRBJ2-2	.	few	TRBV27	CASSFTTGELFF	TGTGCCAGCAGTTTCACAACCGGGGAGCTGTTTTTT
TRBJ1-4	.	.	TRBV18	CASSQETDAKLFF	TGTGCCAGCTCACAAGAGACAGATGCCAAACTGTTTTTT